Listed below are T cell receptor beta chains from one sample, sequenced in a study of blood T cell repertoires in COVID-19. Repertoires were generated with immunoSEQ multiplex PCR, while TCRdb's copy carries only in-frame clones and drops some. The sample lists about 62,000 clones, 85% to 90% occurring once. Sequenced input: peripheral blood. The receptors stem from a woman aged 60 to 75 with COVID-19, enrolled during active disease. CDR3s include the opening cysteine and the closing phenylalanine or tryptophan. A D gene is named only where the DNA matches it firmly. For some rows the clone size is stated as once, few or many, or as a class when expanded; others skip it.

abundance | d_gene | j_gene | len | v_gene | CDR3nt | CDR3aa
. | TRBD1 | TRBJ1-6 | 15 | TRBV7-2 | TGTGCCAGCAGCTTAACCCCAGGGGGCGGGTCACCCCTCCACTTT | CASSLTPGGGSPLHF
. | TRBD1 | TRBJ2-2 | 15 | TRBV5-1 | TGCGCCAGCAGCCGGGACAGCATGAACACCGGGGAGCTGTTTTTT | CASSRDSMNTGELFF
. | TRBD1 | TRBJ1-2 | 16 | TRBV4-1 | TGCGCCAGCAGCCTTAACGAGGGACAGAGAGTCAATGGCTACACCTTC | CASSLNEGQRVNGYTF
. | TRBD2 | TRBJ2-7 | 16 | TRBV4-2 | TGTGCCAGCAGCCAAGGAACAGCGGGAGCCAACTACGAGCAGTACTTC | CASSQGTAGANYEQYF
. | . | TRBJ2-5 | 14 | TRBV4-2 | TGTGCCAGCAGCCTTGGACTAGGGGGGGAGACCCAGTACTTC | CASSLGLGGETQYF
. | . | TRBJ2-1 | 15 | TRBV28 | TGTGCCAGCACCCGAAGGGGGACTACCGCAAATGAGCAGTTCTTC | CASTRRGTTANEQFF
. | . | TRBJ2-2 | 16 | TRBV5-1 | TGCGCCAGCAGCGAGCTTGGCGGGCGAGGCACCGGGGAGCTGTTTTTT | CASSELGGRGTGELFF
once | TRBD1 | TRBJ2-5 | 16 | TRBV11-1 | TGTGCCAGCAGCTCATCCCGGACAGGGGTTGTCGAGACCCAGTACTTC | CASSSSRTGVVETQYF
. | . | TRBJ1-5 | 13 | TRBV19 | TGTGCCGTAAGCAGGGCAAGCAATCAGCCCCAGCATTTT | CAVSRASNQPQHF
. | . | TRBJ1-3 | 14 | TRBV6-5 | TGTGCCAGCAGTTACCAGGGCCTTGGAAACACCATATATTTT | CASSYQGLGNTIYF
. | . | TRBJ2-7 | 14 | TRBV6-2/TRBV6-3 | TGTGCCAGCAGTTACAGCATAGAAACCTACGAGCAGTACTTC | CASSYSIETYEQYF